The 30 T cell receptor beta chains below were found in one sample sequenced in a study of T cell responses to AZD1222 COVID-19 vaccine. Some clones are missing from TCRdb's copy, which holds only in-frame ones; the method was immunoSEQ multiplex PCR. The sample records fewer than 150,000 clones, 88% being singletons. The source material was peripheral blood, sampled 28 days after the second AZD1222 dose. These receptors were obtained from an adult who received the AZD1222 COVID-19 vaccine.

This clone was seen once. V usage is TRBV12-3 or TRBV12-4 and J usage is TRBJ2-1, with D possibly being TRBD1 (5 bases). CDR3 size: 13 residues. V was shortened by 5 bases and J by 7 bases, with 12 bases between the two germline ends. As DNA, the CDR3 is TGTGCCAGCAGTGGGGCAGTTACAAATGAGCAGTTCTTC. It specifies CASSGAVTNEQFF.

This rearrangement joins TRBV29-1 to TRBJ1-3; unclear D gene. V gave up 6 bases and J gave up 0 bases, with 15 bases separating them. The V gene's germline CDR1 is SQVTM and CDR2 ANQGSEA. The CDR3 is made up of 15 amino acids. The DNA of the CDR3 is TGCAGCGTCGCCCCCCGCGCGAACTCTGGAAACACCATATATTTT. This gives the protein CSVAPRANSGNTIYF.

The rearrangement uses TRBV2 and TRBJ2-3; the D gene is possibly TRBD2 (8 bases). Trimming stripped 5 bases from V and 0 bases from J, with 30 bases between. Germline assignment: CDR1 SNHLY and CDR2 FYNNEI. This CDR3 is 21 amino acids long. As DNA, the CDR3 is TGTGCCAGCAGTTGGAGACAGGGAGGAAATAGCGGGACTAGAAGCACAGATACGCAGTATTTT. It is translated as CASSWRQGGNSGTRSTDTQYF.

In DNA, the CDR3 is TGTGCCAGCAGCAACATAACCAGGGGGCCTTATGGCTACACCTTC. This encodes CASSNITRGPYGYTF. The J gene is TRBJ1-2, the V gene TRBV7-9; 8 nucleotides agree with TRBD1. V dropped 5 bases and J dropped 5; count of bases not matched to a gene: 10. The CDR3 runs 15 residues. Germline CDR1 SEHNR, CDR2 FQNEAQ (reference sequence).

The V gene is TRBV3-1 (or the pseudogene TRBV3-2), the J gene TRBJ2-1, with TRBD2 identical over 16 bases. With V trimmed by 2 bases and J by 9 bases, 16 bases remained unmatched. The CDR3 is made up of 20 amino acids. Germline V gene lookup returns CDR1 LGHDT and CDR2 YNNKEL (reference sequence). The CDR3 bases are TGTGCCAGCAGCCAAAGGCCCTCCGGGACTAGCGGGAGGGCACGGAGTGAGCAGTTCTTC. This gives the protein CASSQRPSGTSGRARSEQFF.

The V call is TRBV6-6, the J call TRBJ1-2; D may be TRBD1 (5 bases). Trimming stripped 1 base from V and 7 bases from J, with 7 bases between. There are 12 residues in the CDR3. In germline, CDR1 is MNHNY, CDR2 SVGAGI (reference sequence). The CDR3 nucleotides are TGTGCCAGCAGTTACTACGGGGGTGGCTACACCTTC. It yields the protein CASSYYGGGYTF.

The chain combines TRBV2 with TRBJ2-1; 8 bases agree with TRBD1. With V trimmed by 6 bases and J by 3 bases, 7 bases remained unmatched. There are 15 residues in the CDR3. Germline V lookup: CDR1 SNHLY, CDR2 FYNNEI. The CDR3 coding sequence is TGTGCCAGCAGAGTAGACAGGGGTGACTACAATGAGCAGTTCTTC. Its protein is CASRVDRGDYNEQFF.

The CDR3 region has the DNA TGTGCCAGTAGTGGGCGTGATACGCAGTATTTT. Translated, it gives CASSGRDTQYF. The J gene is TRBJ2-3, the V gene TRBV19, with D unclear. CDR1 and CDR2 (germline): LNHDA, SQIVND (reference sequence). The CDR3 has 11 amino acids. Trimming removed 5 bases at V and 6 bases at J, with 6 bases between.

The gene calls are TRBV5-1 and TRBJ1-3; D not certain. This CDR3 contains 14 residues. Germline-derived CDR1 and CDR2 are SGHRS and YFSETQ. With 0 bases removed from V and 0 bases from J, the gap between germline ends came to 4 bases. The CDR3 sequence is CASSLGGSGNTIYF. The CDR3 nucleotides read TGCGCCAGCAGCTTGGGGGGCTCTGGAAACACCATATATTTT.

The rearrangement links TRBV28 to TRBJ2-5, with 7 nucleotides matching TRBD2. V lost 6 bases to trimming and J lost 9 bases; unmatched junction nucleotides: 16. The CDR3 sequence is 15 residues long. The germline V gene has CDR1 MDHEN and CDR2 SYDVKM. CDR3 nucleotides: TGTGCCAGCAGGCCGGGAGAAGCGGGAAAAGTGGCCCAGTACTTC. Translating it yields CASRPGEAGKVAQYF.

The chain carries TRBV12-3 or TRBV12-4 and TRBJ2-1, with D tentatively TRBD2 (6 bases). V was pared by 7 bases and J by 3 bases, with 10 bases between. This CDR3 spans 13 amino acids. The CDR3 sequence is CASTGTVYNEQFF. CDR3 in DNA: TGTGCCAGCACCGGGACTGTCTACAATGAGCAGTTCTTC.

J is TRBJ2-7 and V is TRBV19; D might be TRBD2 (5 bases). The CDR3 has 15 amino acids. With 5 bases removed from V and 2 bases from J, the gap between germline ends came to 16 bases. Germline lookup yields CDR1 LNHDA and CDR2 SQIVND (reference sequence). The CDR3, as DNA: TGTGCCAGTAGTCCCCGGCACGGGGTTACCTACGAGCAGTACTTC. Amino acids: CASSPRHGVTYEQYF.

The chain joins TRBV6-1 to TRBJ1-3, with 8 bases identical to TRBD1. This CDR3 comprises 15 residues. The germline V gene encodes CDR1 MNHNS and CDR2 SASEGT. V lost 1 base to trimming and J lost 3 bases; unmatched junction nucleotides: 2. The CDR3 spells CASSEEGTGGNTIYF. Here the CDR3 DNA reads TGTGCCAGCAGTGAAGAGGGGACAGGTGGAAACACCATATATTTT.

For the CDR3, the DNA is TGTGCCAGCAGCACCCACGGGGGGCAACAAGAGACCCAGTACTTC. This encodes CASSTHGGQQETQYF. This chain links TRBV7-8 with TRBJ2-5; D is possibly TRBD2 (7 bases). Germline CDR1 is SGHVS and CDR2 is FQNEAQ. The germline V and J ends were trimmed by 5 bases and 2 bases, with 15 bases remaining between them. The CDR3 totals 15 residues.

This chain joins TRBV7-8 and TRBJ2-7; 7 bases match TRBD1. The CDR3 has 13 amino acids. Trimming at V came to 3 bases and at J to 5 bases, leaving 4 bases not matched to a gene. Germline V gene lookup returns CDR1 SGHVS and CDR2 FQNEAQ. CDR3 coding DNA: TGTGCCAGCAGCTTGGACAGGTTTCACGAGCAGTACTTC. Its translation is CASSLDRFHEQYF.

This sequence joins TRBV5-1 and TRBJ2-1; 12 positions agree with TRBD2. This CDR3 spans 15 amino acids. The ends lost 0 bases at V and 7 bases at J; junction bases unmatched: 2. Germline V gene data show CDR1 as SGHRS and CDR2 as YFSETQ. The CDR3 region has the DNA TGCGCCAGCAGCTTGGGGCTAGCGGGAGGGAATGAGCAGTTCTTC. Protein product: CASSLGLAGGNEQFF.

Regarding this clone: Other DNA sequences in the same sample also yield this CDR3. V is TRBV4-2 and J is TRBJ1-1; no clear D. The CDR3 has 11 residues. The germline CDR1 and CDR2 sequences are LGHNA and YNFKEQ. The V and J ends lost 5 bases and 3 bases respectively, with 4 bases between them. The CDR3 loop reads CASSVDTEAFF. The DNA of the CDR3 is TGTGCCAGCAGCGTGGACACTGAAGCTTTCTTT.

The V call is TRBV11-2, the J call TRBJ1-3; a weak D match, TRBD1 (5 bases). The CDR3 is 14 amino acids. In germline, CDR1 is SGHAT, CDR2 FQNNGV. The V end was cut by 1 base, the J end by 1 base, with 5 bases between. CDR3 DNA sequence: TGTGCCAGCAGCTTAGCAGGGTCTGGAAACACCATATATTTT. It codes for CASSLAGSGNTIYF.

This clone was counted between two and nine times. The V gene is TRBV10-3, the J gene TRBJ2-1; the match to TRBD2 covers 14 bases. CDR3 length equals 15 residues. Unmatched junction bases numbered 4, after V lost 6 bases and J lost 6 bases. Germline V lookup: CDR1 ENHRY, CDR2 SYGVKD. This CDR3 is CAIRGLAGVGNEQFF. The CDR3 nucleotides are TGTGCCATCAGGGGACTAGCGGGAGTTGGCAATGAGCAGTTCTTC.

This chain links TRBV28 with TRBJ1-4; no clear D gene. The CDR3 spans 15 residues. Trimming pared 3 bases from V and 8 bases from J, leaving 16 bases between. Looked up from germline, CDR1 is MDHEN and CDR2 is SYDVKM. The CDR3 here is CASSFRIQRFEKLFF. The DNA of the CDR3 is TGTGCCAGCAGTTTTCGCATTCAGCGCTTCGAAAAACTGTTTTTT. Looking up the rest from reference TRBV28 and TRBJ1-4 gives the full variable domain: DVKVTQSSRYLVKRTGEKVFLECVQDMDHENMFWYRQDPGLGLRLIYFSYDVKMKEKGDIPEGYSVSREKKERFSLILESASTNQTSMYLCASSFRIQRFEKLFFGSGTQLSVL.

This clone was found a few times. The chain is built from TRBV4-1 and TRBJ2-2; D is perhaps TRBD2 (5 bases). The CDR3 runs to 12 residues. With 4 bases removed from V and 6 bases from J, the gap between germline ends came to 6 bases. The V gene's germline CDR1 is MGHRA and CDR2 YSYEKL. Here the CDR3 DNA reads TGCGCCAGCAGCCCCGGGGCCGGGGAGCTGTTTTTT. As protein: CASSPGAGELFF.

This chain links TRBV5-8 with TRBJ1-4; D may be TRBD1 (5 bases). Trimming cost V 4 bases and J 5 bases, with 9 bases left between them. Germline V gene data show CDR1 as SGHTS and CDR2 as YDEGEE. This CDR3 has 13 residues. The CDR3 DNA sequence: TGTGCCAGCAGCGGGGGACGGAATGAAAAACTGTTTTTT. It encodes CASSGGRNEKLFF.

This clone has just a few counts. The rearrangement uses TRBV28 and TRBJ2-1; 11 positions match TRBD2. The CDR3 runs to 13 residues. The V and J ends lost 5 bases and 8 bases, in that order; junction bases with no gene match: 2. Per germline, CDR1 MDHEN and CDR2 SYDVKM. The chain's CDR3 is CASSLSGRDEQFF. The DNA for the CDR3 is TGTGCCAGCAGTCTTAGCGGGAGGGATGAGCAGTTCTTC. Drawing the rest from reference TRBV28 and TRBJ2-1, the complete variable domain is DVKVTQSSRYLVKRTGEKVFLECVQDMDHENMFWYRQDPGLGLRLIYFSYDVKMKEKGDIPEGYSVSREKKERFSLILESASTNQTSMYLCASSLSGRDEQFFGPGTRLTVL.

The chain employs TRBV2 and TRBJ1-4; no definite D call. In germline, CDR1 is SNHLY, CDR2 FYNNEI. V was trimmed by 4 bases and J by 7 bases, leaving 10 bases between them. CDR3 length equals 13 residues. The CDR3 DNA sequence: TGTGCCAGCAGTGCCGGGGATCTTGAAAAACTGTTTTTT. Translating it yields CASSAGDLEKLFF. Together with reference TRBV2 and TRBJ1-4, the CDR3 gives the full variable domain: EPEVTQTPSHQVTQMGQEVILRCVPISNHLYFYWYRQILGQKVEFLVSFYNNEISEKSEIFDDQFSVERPDGSNFTLKIRSTKLEDSAMYFCASSAGDLEKLFFGSGTQLSVL.

The chain has TRBV28 and TRBJ2-5; D unclear. In germline, CDR1 is MDHEN, CDR2 SYDVKM. Trimming took 3 bases from V and 6 from J, leaving 5 bases between them. The CDR3 is made up of 11 amino acids. The CDR3 nucleotides read TGTGCCAGCAGTTTCGTGCAGACCCAGTACTTC. Translation gives CASSFVQTQYF.

The rearrangement joins TRBV15 to TRBJ1-1; no clear D gene. Germline V gives CDR1 LNHNV, CDR2 YYDKDF (reference sequence). V lost 0 bases to trimming and J lost 2 bases, with 7 bases between them. The CDR3 sequence is 14 residues long. The CDR3 reads CATSRDGPNTEAFF. The CDR3 DNA follows: TGTGCCACCAGCAGAGACGGGCCCAACACTGAAGCTTTCTTT.

The V and J genes are TRBV27 and TRBJ2-1; the match to TRBD2 covers 7 bases. The CDR3 has 13 residues. CDR1 MNHEY and CDR2 SMNVEV come from the germline V gene (reference sequence). Losses at the gene ends were 4 bases for V and 5 bases for J; bases not matched to a gene: 2. The CDR3 DNA sequence: TGTGCCAGCAGTTGGGAGGGAGACAATGAGCAGTTCTTC. Translating gives CASSWEGDNEQFF.

A single count supports this clone. This sequence joins TRBV2 and TRBJ2-3; TRBD1 matches 8 bases. Trimming took 6 bases from V and 6 from J; bases not matched to a gene: 5. The CDR3 runs 13 residues. Germline-derived CDR1 and CDR2 are SNHLY and FYNNEI. CDR3 DNA: TGTGCCAGCAGCAGCAGGGGGCAGGATACGCAGTATTTT. Amino acids: CASSSRGQDTQYF. The complete variable domain, with remaining parts taken from reference TRBV2 and TRBJ2-3, reads EPEVTQTPSHQVTQMGQEVILRCVPISNHLYFYWYRQILGQKVEFLVSFYNNEISEKSEIFDDQFSVERPDGSNFTLKIRSTKLEDSAMYFCASSSRGQDTQYFGPGTRLTVL.

The rearrangement joins TRBV5-4 to TRBJ1-6; TRBD1 matches at 8 bases. The V gene end was trimmed by 4 bases and the J gene end by 0 bases; junction bases not matched to a gene: 6. This CDR3 is built from 17 residues. Germline CDR1 and CDR2: SGHNT and YYREEE (reference sequence). Here the CDR3 DNA reads TGTGCCAGCAGCCGAAGACAGGGGTCCTCCTATAATTCACCCCTCCACTTT. Residues: CASSRRQGSSYNSPLHF.

The chain links TRBV6-5 to TRBJ1-6; the D is unclear. The CDR3 totals 13 residues. Trimming stripped 2 bases from V and 8 bases from J, with 7 bases between. CDR1 MNHEY and CDR2 SVGAGI come from the germline V gene. The CDR3 sequence is CASSYLEDSPLHF. The CDR3 DNA reads TGTGCCAGCAGTTACCTAGAGGATTCACCCCTCCACTTT.